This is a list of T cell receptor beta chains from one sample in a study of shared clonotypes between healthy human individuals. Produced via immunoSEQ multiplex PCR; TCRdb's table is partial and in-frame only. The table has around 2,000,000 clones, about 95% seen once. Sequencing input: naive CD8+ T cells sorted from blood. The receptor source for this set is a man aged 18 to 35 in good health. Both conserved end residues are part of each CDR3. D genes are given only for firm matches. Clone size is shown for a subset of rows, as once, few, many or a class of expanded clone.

CAGRVSSYNEQFF | TGTGCCGGACGAGTGAGCTCCTACAATGAGCAGTTCTTC | TRBV19 | NA | TRBJ2-1 | NA
CASSGPRKGTYEQYF | TGTGCCAGCAGTGGGCCCCGCAAGGGGACCTACGAGCAGTACTTC | TRBV6-1 | NA | TRBJ2-7 | NA
CASSVAGRGEGSYEQYF | TGTGCCAGCAGCGTAGCCGGGCGCGGGGAAGGCTCCTACGAGCAGTACTTC | TRBV9 | NA | TRBJ2-7 | NA
CASSGGQLKNEEQFF | TGTGCCAGCAGCGGGGGACAGCTTAAGAATGAAGAGCAGTTCTTC | TRBV9 | NA | TRBJ2-1 | TRBD1
CASSSESSYEQYF | TGTGCCAGCAGTTCCGAGAGCTCCTACGAGCAGTACTTC | TRBV27 | NA | TRBJ2-7 | NA
CASSEIGVRGTDTQYF | TGTGCCAGCAGTGAAATTGGGGTTCGGGGCACAGATACGCAGTATTTT | TRBV6-1 | NA | TRBJ2-3 | NA
CASSLWGTGENYGYTF | TGTGCCAGCAGTTTATGGGGGACAGGGGAAAACTATGGCTACACCTTC | TRBV28 | NA | TRBJ1-2 | TRBD1
CASSPQVWTETYSNQPQHF | TGTGCCAGTAGTCCCCAAGTTTGGACAGAGACTTATAGCAATCAGCCCCAGCATTTT | TRBV19 | NA | TRBJ1-5 | NA
CASSPYRGANFDEQYF | TGTGCCAGCAGCCCGTACAGGGGGGCGAACTTCGACGAGCAGTACTTC | TRBV11-2 | NA | TRBJ2-7 | TRBD1
CASSYSARGFWETQYF | TGTGCCAGCAGTTACTCGGCCAGGGGGTTTTGGGAGACCCAGTACTTC | TRBV6-6 | NA | TRBJ2-5 | TRBD1
CASSALPDSYEQYF | TGTGCCAGCAGCGCATTACCCGACAGCTACGAGCAGTACTTC | TRBV9 | NA | TRBJ2-7 | NA
CASSLVRAGGTGELFF | TGTGCTAGCAGCTTAGTGCGGGCCGGAGGCACCGGGGAGCTGTTTTTT | TRBV7-7 | NA | TRBJ2-2 | NA
CASSPTLDRDRTYEQYF | TGTGCCAGCAGCCCGACACTCGACAGGGACCGTACCTACGAGCAGTACTTC | TRBV7-9 | NA | TRBJ2-7 | TRBD1
CASSFRRNYEQYF | TGTGCTAGCAGCTTTAGGAGGAACTACGAGCAGTACTTC | TRBV7-7 | NA | TRBJ2-7 | NA
CASSLENINNEQFF | TGTGCCAGCAGCTTAGAGAACATCAACAATGAGCAGTTCTTC | TRBV11-2 | NA | TRBJ2-1 | NA
CASSVAEGLEAFF | TGTGCCAGCAGCGTGGCCGAGGGACTTGAAGCTTTCTTT | TRBV5-8 | NA | TRBJ1-1 | NA
CASSQEGTKTQYF | TGCGCCAGCAGCCAAGAGGGTACGAAGACCCAGTACTTC | TRBV4-1 | NA | TRBJ2-5 | NA
CASSRWVDTDTQYF | TGCGCCAGCAGCCGGTGGGTGGACACAGATACGCAGTATTTT | TRBV4-1 | NA | TRBJ2-3 | NA
CASSHPGSAYEQYF | TGCGCCAGCAGCCACCCGGGAAGCGCCTACGAGCAGTACTTC | TRBV4-1 | NA | TRBJ2-7 | NA
CASSERGWGYTF | TGTGCCAGCAGTGAACGGGGTTGGGGCTACACCTTC | TRBV6-1 | NA | TRBJ1-2 | NA
CASSPVPQNFYGYTF | TGCGCCAGCAGCCCCGTACCACAGAACTTCTATGGCTACACCTTC | TRBV4-1 | NA | TRBJ1-2 | NA
CASSFSTGPNYGYTF | TGTGCCAGCAGCTTTTCGACAGGGCCCAACTATGGCTACACCTTC | TRBV7-9 | NA | TRBJ1-2 | TRBD1
CASSPDGSTKQYF | TGTGCCAGCAGCCCCGACGGGTCTACGAAGCAGTACTTC | TRBV7-6 | NA | TRBJ2-7 | NA
CASSLEAPGAGVYEQYF | TGTGCCAGCAGCTTAGAGGCCCCCGGAGCGGGAGTCTACGAGCAGTACTTC | TRBV11-2 | NA | TRBJ2-7 | TRBD2
CASSLDITDGHEQFF | TGTGCCAGCAGCCTCGACATTACCGATGGGCATGAGCAGTTCTTC | TRBV9 | once | TRBJ2-1 | NA
CSAGESYEQYF | TGCAGTGCCGGGGAGAGCTACGAGCAGTACTTC | TRBV20-1 | NA | TRBJ2-7 | NA
CASSSGADTQYF | TGTGCCAGCAGCTCGGGAGCGGATACGCAGTATTTT | TRBV11-2 | NA | TRBJ2-3 | NA
CASRYRTGHSDEQYF | TGTGCCAGCCGATACCGGACAGGGCATAGCGACGAGCAGTACTTC | TRBV27 | NA | TRBJ2-7 | TRBD1
CASSYSDEGTNEQFF | TGTGCCAGCAGTTACTCGGACGAGGGCACCAATGAGCAGTTCTTC | TRBV6-6 | NA | TRBJ2-1 | NA
CATSDRVGQETQYF | TGCGCCACCTCGGACAGGGTTGGCCAAGAGACCCAGTACTTC | TRBV5-1 | NA | TRBJ2-5 | TRBD1
CASSGSGTLYNEQFF | TGTGCCAGCTCGGGAAGCGGGACTCTCTACAATGAGCAGTTCTTC | TRBV18 | NA | TRBJ2-1 | TRBD2
CASSETGTGEETQYF | TGTGCCAGCAGTGAAACCGGGACAGGGGAGGAGACCCAGTACTTC | TRBV6-1 | once | TRBJ2-5 | TRBD1
CASSPPGHLYNSPLHF | TGTGCCAGCAGTCCCCCGGGACACCTCTATAATTCACCCCTCCACTTT | TRBV7-9 | NA | TRBJ1-6 | NA
CASSVIIEREVLEQYF | TGTGCCAGCAGCGTGATCATCGAGCGAGAAGTTCTCGAGCAGTACTTC | TRBV9 | once | TRBJ2-7 | NA
CASSLRGTSGYYNEQFF | TGCGCCAGCAGCCTGAGGGGGACTAGCGGGTACTACAATGAGCAGTTCTTC | TRBV4-3 | NA | TRBJ2-1 | TRBD2
CASSFRISSTDTQYF | TGTGCCAGCAGCTTCCGGATTTCTAGCACAGATACGCAGTATTTT | TRBV5-6 | NA | TRBJ2-3 | NA
CASSLQADYGYTF | TGTGCCAGCAGTTTGCAGGCAGACTATGGCTACACCTTC | TRBV27 | NA | TRBJ1-2 | NA